The 24 T cell receptor beta chains listed next were all sequenced from one sample in a study of blood T cell repertoires in COVID-19. Profiled with immunoSEQ multiplex PCR; TCRdb holds only in-frame clones, not every one. Of nearly 80,000 clones in the sample, around 83% were seen once. The sample consisted of peripheral blood. These receptors were obtained from a woman aged 70-85 years with acute or convalescent COVID-19.

V and J are TRBV27 and TRBJ2-3, with a weak D call TRBD1 (7 bases). This CDR3 is built from 15 residues. Trimming cost V 5 bases and J 4 bases, with 16 bases left between them. Germline assignment: CDR1 MNHEY and CDR2 SMNVEV (reference sequence). CDR3 in DNA: TGTGCCAGCAGTAGAGGGGGCGGGGTACCAGATACGCAGTATTTT. It specifies CASSRGGGVPDTQYF.

The chain employs TRBV5-1 and TRBJ2-3; D remains ambiguous. Germline V CDR1 and CDR2: SGHRS, YFSETQ. This CDR3 region has 15 residues. V lost 0 bases, J lost 6 bases, and 14 bases lay in between. CDR3 loop: CASSLVNSKEDTQYF. CDR3 in DNA: TGCGCCAGCAGCTTGGTGAACAGTAAAGAGGATACGCAGTATTTT.

In this sample, this clone turned up a few times. This chain uses TRBV3-1 (or the pseudogene TRBV3-2) with TRBJ2-1, with TRBD2 as a possible D gene (6 bases). This CDR3 comprises 16 residues. V was trimmed by 4 bases and J by 4 bases, leaving 17 bases between them. CDR1 is LGHDT and CDR2 is YNNKEL in the germline V gene (reference sequence). The CDR3 bases are TGTGCCAGCAGCCCCGGGGACTCAAGGGTGTACAATGAGCAGTTCTTC. It is translated as CASSPGDSRVYNEQFF.

The V call is TRBV14, the J call TRBJ2-7; D possibly corresponds to TRBD2 (5 bases). Germline V gene lookup returns CDR1 SGHDN and CDR2 FVKESK. The V end lost 4 bases, the J end lost 4 bases, and 5 bases lay between the germline ends. The CDR3 loop spans 11 amino acids. The CDR3 coding sequence is TGTGCCAGCAGCCGACTATACGAGCAGTACTTC. Protein sequence: CASSRLYEQYF.

The gene calls are TRBV2 and TRBJ2-7; 7 nucleotides agree with TRBD2. The CDR3 is 16 residues long. Germline loops: CDR1 SNHLY, CDR2 FYNNEI. Trimming removed 2 bases from V and 4 bases from J; junction bases left unmatched: 11. The CDR3 DNA reads as TGTGCCAGCAGTGAATCGCGTTTGGCGGGAGAATACGAGCAGTACTTC. Amino acids: CASSESRLAGEYEQYF.

The chain is built from TRBV5-1 and TRBJ1-2; 7 positions agree with TRBD1. Germline CDR1 and CDR2: SGHRS and YFSETQ. The junction had 7 bases not matched to a gene; V was cut back by 1 base and J by 4 bases. The CDR3 contains 15 residues. The CDR3, as DNA: TGCGCCAGCAGCTTGAGAGGGGGCGAAGGCTATGGCTACACCTTC. It is translated as CASSLRGGEGYGYTF.

The chain couples TRBV5-1 to TRBJ2-7; 14 bases align to TRBD2. CDR1 is SGHRS and CDR2 is YFSETQ in the germline V gene. J lost 3 bases, V lost 3 bases, and 14 bases had no gene match. The CDR3 runs to 19 residues. The chain's CDR3 is CASSSRLTGLAGVHYEQYF. Written as DNA, the CDR3 is TGCGCCAGCAGCTCCCGGCTTACGGGACTAGCGGGAGTTCACTACGAGCAGTACTTC.

The rearrangement uses TRBV19 and TRBJ2-3, with 8 bases identical to TRBD1. Germline V gene data show CDR1 as LNHDA and CDR2 as SQIVND (reference sequence). This CDR3 spans 15 amino acids. After removal of 6 bases from V and 2 bases from J, the junction contained 7 bases not matched to a gene. CDR3 amino acids: CASRTTGVITDTQYF. The CDR3 DNA reads as TGTGCCAGTAGGACGACAGGGGTTATCACAGATACGCAGTATTTT.

This chain uses TRBV7-9 with TRBJ1-4; the D gene is possibly TRBD1 (6 bases). The V gene's germline CDR1 is SEHNR and CDR2 FQNEAQ (reference sequence). V lost 5 bases and J 8 bases, leaving 21 bases between the germline ends. This CDR3 has 16 amino acids. The CDR3 nucleotides are TGTGCCAGCAGCCCCTCATCTAACAGGGTGAGCGAAAAACTGTTTTTT. It translates to CASSPSSNRVSEKLFF.

In its sample, this clone was seen a few times. V and J are TRBV24-1 and TRBJ2-1; 14 nucleotides agree with TRBD2. The CDR3 spans 18 residues. CDR1 is KGHDR and CDR2 is SFDVKD in the germline V gene. Trimming took 3 bases from V and 8 from J; bases not matched to a gene: 11. The CDR3 sequence: CATSDPTPTSGRAYEQFF. The CDR3 coding sequence is TGTGCCACCAGTGATCCCACCCCGACTAGCGGGAGGGCCTATGAGCAGTTCTTC.

The chain employs TRBV7-3 and TRBJ2-5; tentatively, D is TRBD2 (5 bases). Germline V gene sequence: CDR1 SGHTA, CDR2 FQGTGA. The CDR3 covers 14 residues. V lost 1 base, J lost 3 bases, and 9 bases lay in between. CDR3 region: CASSLSRGEETQYF. In nucleotides, the CDR3 is TGTGCCAGCAGCTTAAGTCGGGGAGAAGAGACCCAGTACTTC.

This rearrangement joins TRBV9 to TRBJ2-2; weak D call: TRBD2 (7 bases). The V gene lost 5 bases and the J gene lost 4 bases, with 12 bases spanning the gap. The CDR3 is 14 residues long. The germline V gene encodes CDR1 SGDLS and CDR2 YYNGEE. The CDR3 DNA reads as TGTGCCAGCAGGCCGGGGGGCACCACCGGGGAGCTGTTTTTT. Amino acid sequence: CASRPGGTTGELFF.

The chain carries TRBV19 and TRBJ1-5, with D possibly being TRBD1 (6 bases). CDR1 and CDR2 from the germline V gene are LNHDA and SQIVND (reference sequence). Trimming took off 4 bases at V and 5 bases at J, with 9 bases between the two ends. This CDR3 contains 13 residues. CDR3 loop: CASSRTEDQPQHF. The CDR3 coding sequence is TGTGCCAGTAGTAGGACAGAGGATCAGCCCCAGCATTTT.

The chain combines TRBV4-2 with TRBJ1-2, with D maybe TRBD1 (5 bases). The V end lost 1 base, the J end lost 8 bases, and 17 bases lay between the germline ends. The CDR3 is 15 amino acids. The germline V gene encodes CDR1 LGHNA and CDR2 YNFKEQ. The CDR3 DNA follows: TGTGCCAGCAGCCAAGCGGGCGGGACCCGGACGGGCTACACCTTC. Its translation: CASSQAGGTRTGYTF.

The chain has TRBV5-1 and TRBJ1-1, with D maybe TRBD1 (5 bases). The CDR3 contains 16 residues. Germline V lookup: CDR1 SGHRS, CDR2 YFSETQ. V lost 4 bases and J 0 bases, leaving 16 bases between the germline ends. For the CDR3, the DNA is TGCGCCAGCAGCGCAATTGACAGTTTGTTGAACACTGAAGCTTTCTTT. Amino acid sequence: CASSAIDSLLNTEAFF.

This clone was detected only a few times. The chain links TRBV5-1 to TRBJ2-3; 7 nucleotides align to TRBD2. The germline gives CDR1 SGHRS, CDR2 YFSETQ. The ends lost 4 bases at V and 3 bases at J; junction bases unmatched: 2. This CDR3 region has 13 residues. CDR3 sequence reads: CASSVSGTDTQYF. Here the CDR3 DNA reads TGCGCCAGCAGCGTTAGCGGGACAGATACGCAGTATTTT.

This chain links TRBV3-1 (or the pseudogene TRBV3-2) with TRBJ1-5; a weak D match, TRBD1 (5 bases). CDR1 is LGHDT, CDR2 YNNKEL, per germline (reference sequence). The CDR3 covers 13 residues. Trimming pared 0 bases from V and 9 bases from J, leaving 9 bases between. CDR3 DNA: TGTGCCAGCAGCCAAGAATGGGGGGGGCCCCAGCATTTT. Protein sequence: CASSQEWGGPQHF.

The rearrangement links TRBV4-2 to TRBJ1-2; perhaps TRBD1 as D (5 bases). Trimming took off 0 bases at V and 4 bases at J, with 18 bases between the two ends. The CDR3 is 17 amino acids. Germline values: CDR1 LGHNA, CDR2 YNFKEQ. The CDR3 DNA follows: TGTGCCAGCAGCCAAGATCGACAGAGACAGTACGCCTATGGCTACACCTTC. This sequence encodes CASSQDRQRQYAYGYTF.

The chain employs TRBV5-1 and TRBJ2-2, with 9 bases identical to TRBD1. The germline CDR1 and CDR2 sequences are SGHRS and YFSETQ. This CDR3 contains 16 residues. J lost 0 bases, V lost 3 bases, and 3 bases had no gene match. CDR3 sequence: CASSWTGVSNTGELFF. The CDR3, as DNA: TGCGCCAGCAGCTGGACAGGGGTTTCGAACACCGGGGAGCTGTTTTTT.

The rearrangement uses TRBV19 and TRBJ1-1, with D uncertain. CDR1 and CDR2 from the germline V gene are LNHDA and SQIVND (reference sequence). This CDR3 has 16 amino acids. V was cut by 2 bases and J by 1 base, with 14 bases left in between. The CDR3 nucleotides read TGTGCCAGTAGTATAACGGGAGGAATGACGAACACTGAAGCTTTCTTT. The encoded protein is CASSITGGMTNTEAFF.

The rearrangement uses TRBV7-2 and TRBJ2-7, with no clear D. Trimming removed 1 base at V and 3 bases at J, with 22 bases between. The CDR3 loop spans 18 amino acids. Germline CDR1 is SGHTA and CDR2 is FQGNSA. CDR3 loop: CASSLEAAYSLGYYEQYF. DNA of the CDR3: TGTGCCAGCAGCTTAGAGGCGGCATACTCCCTTGGATACTACGAGCAGTACTTC.

The rearrangement uses TRBV11-2 and TRBJ2-3; a possible D gene is TRBD2 (6 bases). The CDR3 sequence is 15 residues long. Germline V gene data show CDR1 as SGHAT and CDR2 as FQNNGV. The V gene lost 3 bases and the J gene lost 0 bases, with 10 bases spanning the gap. CDR3 in amino acids: CASSFAGPSTDTQYF. The CDR3 bases are TGTGCCAGCAGCTTCGCGGGACCCAGCACAGATACGCAGTATTTT.

The chain has TRBV29-1 and TRBJ2-1; TRBD2 agrees at 12 bases. Germline V lookup: CDR1 SQVTM, CDR2 ANQGSEA. J gave up 6 bases and V 2 bases, and 2 bases lay outside the gene matches. The CDR3 is 14 residues long. Written as DNA, the CDR3 is TGCAGCGTTGAATCGACTAGCGGGAGCAATGAGCAGTTCTTC. This sequence encodes CSVESTSGSNEQFF.

The chain carries TRBV27 and TRBJ2-7; D perhaps matches TRBD1 (5 bases). There are 17 residues in the CDR3. The ends were cut back, 6 bases at V and 0 bases at J, with 21 bases in the middle. Germline V gene data show CDR1 as MNHEY and CDR2 as SMNVEV (reference sequence). Here the CDR3 DNA reads TGTGCCAGCAGCCCCCTGCTTAGGGGAATAGGCTCCTACGAGCAGTACTTC. Amino acid sequence: CASSPLLRGIGSYEQYF.